This T cell receptor beta chain originates from a study of blood T cell repertoires in COVID-19. Study background: Sources were T cells, B-cell-depleted T cells, or PBMCs; the material itself was cDNA or gDNA.

Profiling relied on immunoSEQ multiplex PCR, and the TCRdb table lists in-frame clones only, not all of them. This sample has over 250,000 clones, with around 90% found just once. Sequencing used peripheral blood. The sequence was collected from a woman between 50 and 59 years old with COVID-19, enrolled during active disease.

For the CDR3, the DNA is TGCGCCAGCAGCTTGGAGGCAGGGATGTATGGCTACACCTTC. This encodes CASSLEAGMYGYTF. The chain recombines TRBV5-1 with TRBJ1-2, with a tentative D call TRBD1 (5 bases). Trimming cost V 0 bases and J 5 bases, with 11 bases left between them. The CDR3 is 14 residues long. CDR1 SGHRS and CDR2 YFSETQ come from the germline V gene.